This T cell receptor beta chain was sequenced during a study of T cell responses to AZD1222 COVID-19 vaccine. Overall study: Second doses that came at about 4 or about 12 weeks were put together.

Here immunoSEQ multiplex PCR was the method, and the copy in TCRdb shows in-frame clones only, minus some. The data hold under 95,000 clones, with 75% to 90% observed a single time. Concerning this clone itself: The antigen remains undetermined.

Study-level points and caveats: The donors showed a predominance of white British ancestry and of females, with possible underestimation of clonal diversity.

The length of the CDR3 is 16 residues. CDR1 is MNHNS and CDR2 is SASEGT in the germline V gene. Trimming left V 3 bases short and J 1 base short, with 13 bases between. This TCR came from an adult in good health. The source material was peripheral blood, sampled on day 0 of AZD1222 vaccination. The chain links TRBV6-1 to TRBJ1-5; D is undetermined. This chain's CDR3 is CASSEWNSGSNQPQHF. DNA of the CDR3: TGTGCCAGCAGTGAGTGGAACAGTGGGAGCAATCAGCCCCAGCATTTT.